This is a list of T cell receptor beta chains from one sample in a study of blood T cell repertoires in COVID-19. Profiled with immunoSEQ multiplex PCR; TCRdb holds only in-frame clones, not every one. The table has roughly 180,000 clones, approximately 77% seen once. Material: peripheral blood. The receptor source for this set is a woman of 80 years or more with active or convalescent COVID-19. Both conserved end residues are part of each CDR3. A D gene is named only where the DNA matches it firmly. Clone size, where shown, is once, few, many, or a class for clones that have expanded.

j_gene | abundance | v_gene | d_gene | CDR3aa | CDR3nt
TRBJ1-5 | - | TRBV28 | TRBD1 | CASSSSGTELNQPQHF | TGTGCCAGCAGTTCCTCCGGGACAGAATTAAATCAGCCCCAGCATTTT
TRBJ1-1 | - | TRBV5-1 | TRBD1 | CASSLARTGYTEAFF | TGCGCCAGCAGCTTGGCCAGGACAGGCTACACTGAAGCTTTCTTT
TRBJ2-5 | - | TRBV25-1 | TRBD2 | CASTTLGARGETQYF | TGTGCCAGCACGACGCTCGGGGCGCGGGGGGAGACCCAGTACTTC
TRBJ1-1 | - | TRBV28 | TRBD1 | CASRAPGQGTTEAFF | TGTGCCAGCAGGGCTCCGGGACAGGGGACCACTGAAGCTTTCTTT
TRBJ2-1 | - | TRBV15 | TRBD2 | CATSRVAGGPSSYNEQFF | TGTGCCACCAGCAGAGTAGCGGGAGGCCCAAGCTCCTACAATGAGCAGTTCTTC
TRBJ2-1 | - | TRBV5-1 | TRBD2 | CASSANPSGGNYNEQFF | TGCGCCAGCAGCGCTAATCCTAGCGGGGGGAACTACAATGAGCAGTTCTTC
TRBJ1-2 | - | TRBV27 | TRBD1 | CASSLKTRGHGYTF | TGTGCCAGCAGTCTGAAGACCAGGGGGCATGGCTACACCTTC
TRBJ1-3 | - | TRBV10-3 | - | CAIRRDTSGNTIYF | TGTGCCATCAGAAGGGACACCTCTGGAAACACCATATATTTT
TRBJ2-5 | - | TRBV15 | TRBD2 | CATSRDIGAGQETQYF | TGTGCCACCAGCAGAGATATAGGAGCGGGGCAAGAGACCCAGTACTTC
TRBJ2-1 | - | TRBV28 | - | CASSLASPFSGQFF | TGTGCCAGCAGTTTAGCGTCACCGTTTAGTGGGCAGTTCTTC
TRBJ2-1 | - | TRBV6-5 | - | CASSQADSTYNEQFF | TGTGCCAGCAGTCAGGCGGACTCAACCTACAATGAGCAGTTCTTC
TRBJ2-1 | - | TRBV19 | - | CASSMGSGDEQFF | TGTGCCAGTAGTATGGGTAGCGGCGATGAGCAGTTCTTC
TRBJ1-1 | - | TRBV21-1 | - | CASINASVGRSTEAFF | TGTGCCAGCATTAACGCTTCGGTGGGGCGGAGCACTGAAGCTTTCTTT
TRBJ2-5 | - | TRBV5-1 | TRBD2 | CASSPTAGEETQYF | TGCGCCAGCAGCCCGACGGCGGGGGAAGAGACCCAGTACTTC
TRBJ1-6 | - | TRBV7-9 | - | CASSLVGGPLHF | TGTGCCAGCAGCTTAGTGGGGGGTCCCCTCCACTTT
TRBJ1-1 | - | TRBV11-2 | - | CASSRDLRGEAFF | TGTGCCAGCAGCAGAGACCTCCGGGGAGAAGCTTTCTTT
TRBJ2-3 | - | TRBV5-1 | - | CASSFSDSRTDTQYF | TGCGCCAGCAGCTTTAGTGACTCTCGCACAGATACGCAGTATTTT
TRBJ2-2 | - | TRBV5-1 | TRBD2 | CASSLGTSGSNTGELFF | TGCGCCAGCAGCCTTGGGACTAGCGGGTCGAACACCGGGGAGCTGTTTTTT
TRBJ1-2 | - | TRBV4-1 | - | CASSQDLGRGRPGNYGYTF | TGCGCCAGCAGCCAAGATCTGGGCAGGGGCCGACCTGGCAACTATGGCTACACCTTC
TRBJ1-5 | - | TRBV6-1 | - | CASSEGRSGRSNQPQHF | TGTGCCAGCAGTGAAGGTAGGTCAGGGCGAAGCAATCAGCCCCAGCATTTT
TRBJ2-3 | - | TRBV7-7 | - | CASSSRVGDTDTQYF | TGTGCTAGCAGCTCCCGGGTGGGAGACACAGATACGCAGTATTTT
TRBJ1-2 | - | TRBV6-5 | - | CASSYYGGGYTF | TGTGCCAGCAGTTACTACGGGGGAGGCTACACCTTC
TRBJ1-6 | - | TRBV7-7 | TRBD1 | CASSQGQGNSPLHF | TGTGCCAGCAGCCAGGGACAGGGGAATTCACCCCTCCACTTT
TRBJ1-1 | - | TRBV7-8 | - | CASNPFPGANTEAFF | TGTGCCAGCAACCCCTTCCCTGGGGCGAACACTGAAGCTTTCTTT
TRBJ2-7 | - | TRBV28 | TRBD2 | CASSPRTSGILSSYEQYF | TGTGCCAGCAGTCCTCGGACTAGCGGGATTCTAAGCTCCTACGAGCAGTACTTC
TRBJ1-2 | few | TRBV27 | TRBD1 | CASSPDALDRGNIYGYTF | TGTGCCAGCAGTCCGGACGCCCTGGACAGGGGGAACATCTATGGCTACACCTTC
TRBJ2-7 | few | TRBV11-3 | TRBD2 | CASSLRGDSYEQYF | TGTGCCAGCAGCTTACGGGGGGACTCCTACGAGCAGTACTTC
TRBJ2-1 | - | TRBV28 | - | CATDRLDEQFF | TGTGCCACCGACCGACTGGATGAGCAGTTCTTC
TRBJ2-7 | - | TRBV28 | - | CASSLIQGESEQYF | TGTGCCAGCAGTTTGATACAGGGAGAGAGCGAGCAGTACTTC
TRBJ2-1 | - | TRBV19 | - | CASSMQLNEQFF | TGTGCCAGTAGTATGCAGTTAAATGAGCAGTTCTTC
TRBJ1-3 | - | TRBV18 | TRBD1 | CASSPTGGSRNTIYF | TGTGCCAGCTCACCAACAGGGGGCTCTAGAAACACCATATATTTT
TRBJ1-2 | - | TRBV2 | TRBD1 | CASTRQGIYGYTF | TGTGCCAGCACAAGACAGGGCATCTATGGCTACACCTTC
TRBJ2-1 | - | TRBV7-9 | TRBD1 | CASSRQGVNEQFF | TGTGCCAGCAGCAGACAGGGGGTAAATGAGCAGTTCTTC
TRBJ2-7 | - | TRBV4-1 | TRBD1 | CASSQDRRDRTYEQYF | TGCGCCAGCAGCCAAGATAGGAGGGACAGGACGTACGAGCAGTACTTC
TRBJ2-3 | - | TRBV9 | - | CASSVIPIPTDTQYF | TGTGCCAGCAGCGTAATACCTATTCCCACAGATACGCAGTATTTT
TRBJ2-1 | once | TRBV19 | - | CASREKRSSYNEQFF | TGTGCCAGTAGAGAAAAGCGGAGCTCCTACAATGAGCAGTTCTTC
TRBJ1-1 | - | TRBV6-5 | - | CASKGVSTEAFF | TGTGCCAGCAAAGGAGTTTCGACTGAAGCTTTCTTT
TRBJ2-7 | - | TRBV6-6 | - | CASRMPSETYEQYF | TGTGCCAGCAGGATGCCTAGCGAGACCTACGAGCAGTACTTC
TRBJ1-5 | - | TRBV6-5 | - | CASSYSRAVNQPQHF | TGTGCCAGCAGTTACTCGAGGGCAGTCAATCAGCCCCAGCATTTT
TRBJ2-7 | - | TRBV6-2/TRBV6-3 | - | CASSLWASASYEQYF | TGTGCCAGCAGCCTGTGGGCTAGCGCGTCCTACGAGCAGTACTTC
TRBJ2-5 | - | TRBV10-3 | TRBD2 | CAISESLASGTQRETQYF | TGTGCCATCAGTGAGTCGTTGGCTAGCGGGACCCAAAGGGAGACCCAGTACTTC
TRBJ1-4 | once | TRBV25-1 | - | CASSERMQEKLFF | TGTGCCAGCAGTGAACGCATGCAGGAAAAACTGTTTTTT
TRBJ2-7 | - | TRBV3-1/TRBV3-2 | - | CASSQGGYSGSEQYF | TGTGCCAGCAGCCAAGGTGGTTACTCGGGGTCCGAGCAGTACTTC
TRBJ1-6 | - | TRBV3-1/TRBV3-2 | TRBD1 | CASSRWFQGTGGNSPLHF | TGTGCCAGCAGCCGGTGGTTCCAAGGGACAGGGGGAAATTCACCCCTCCACTTT
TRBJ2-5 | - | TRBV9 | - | CASSVDLWETQYF | TGTGCCAGCAGCGTAGACTTGTGGGAGACCCAGTACTTC
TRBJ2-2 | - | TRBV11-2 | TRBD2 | CASSRSGQNTGELFF | TGTGCCAGCAGCCGTAGCGGGCAGAACACCGGGGAGCTGTTTTTT
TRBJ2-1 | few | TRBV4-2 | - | CASSQFVNNEQFF | TGTGCCAGCAGCCAGTTCGTAAATAATGAGCAGTTCTTC
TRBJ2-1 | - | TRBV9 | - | CASSVGGTLEYEQFF | TGTGCCAGCAGCGTAGGAGGGACTCTGGAATATGAGCAGTTCTTC
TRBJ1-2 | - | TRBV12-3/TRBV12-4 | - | CASSPSNYGYTF | TGTGCCAGCAGTCCGTCTAACTATGGCTACACCTTC
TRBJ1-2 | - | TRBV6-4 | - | CASSDRGGYTF | TGTGCCAGCAGTGATCGGGGAGGCTACACCTTC
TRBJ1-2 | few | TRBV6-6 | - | CASTHFGLGYGYTF | TGTGCCAGCACCCACTTTGGGCTTGGCTATGGCTACACCTTC
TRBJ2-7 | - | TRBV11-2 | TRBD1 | CASSLYRGLTYEQYF | TGTGCCAGCAGCTTATACAGGGGATTAACCTACGAGCAGTACTTC
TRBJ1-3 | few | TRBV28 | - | CASSVRLVGGNTIYF | TGTGCCAGCAGTGTGCGCCTAGTTGGCGGAAACACCATATATTTT
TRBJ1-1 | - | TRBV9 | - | CASSVVAGLNTEAFF | TGTGCCAGCAGCGTAGTAGCCGGGTTGAACACTGAAGCTTTCTTT
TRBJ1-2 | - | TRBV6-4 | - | CASSDSNYYGYTF | TGTGCCAGCAGTGACTCGAACTACTATGGCTACACCTTC
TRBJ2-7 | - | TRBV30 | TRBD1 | CAWSVLRAGGQGRYEQYF | TGTGCCTGGAGTGTTCTTAGGGCGGGGGGACAGGGGCGCTACGAGCAGTACTTC
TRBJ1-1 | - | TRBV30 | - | CARDGWGGTEAFF | TGTGCCCGGGACGGGTGGGGGGGCACTGAAGCTTTCTTT
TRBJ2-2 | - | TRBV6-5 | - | CASSYSLANGELFF | TGTGCCAGCAGTTACAGTCTCGCTAACGGGGAGCTGTTTTTT
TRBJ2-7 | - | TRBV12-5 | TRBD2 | CASGMGLAEYEQYF | TGTGCTAGTGGTATGGGACTAGCGGAGTACGAGCAGTACTTC
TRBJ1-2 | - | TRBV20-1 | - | CSASNGVDGYTF | TGCAGTGCTAGTAACGGGGTCGATGGCTACACCTTC